This T cell receptor beta chain emerged from a study of blood T cell repertoires in COVID-19. Across the whole study: Acute and convalescent COVID-19 specimens originated in the United States, Italy and Spain. The cDNA or gDNA used as material had been derived from T cells, B-cell-depleted T cells, or PBMCs.

CDR3 length: 13 residues. V was trimmed by 6 bases and J by 7 bases, leaving 14 bases between them. CDR1 and CDR2 from the germline V gene are MNHEY and SVGEGT. While infection was still active, Seattle patients were enrolled and then followed longitudinally. Study processing details: Cell counts per sample came from amplifying reference gene primers. Profiling relied on immunoSEQ multiplex PCR, and the TCRdb table lists in-frame clones only, not all of them. D and trimming come from the DNA, and the V and J calls and clone size come from that table. The sample records 150,000 to 200,000 clones, 85% being singletons.

The source material was peripheral blood. The clonotype originates from a man in his 60s with COVID-19, enrolled during active disease. The chain links TRBV6-2 or TRBV6-3 to TRBJ2-3, with D hard to call. The CDR3 reads CASRYTYYNTQYF. The DNA for the CDR3 is TGTGCCAGCAGATACACCTACTATAATACGCAGTATTTT.